This T cell receptor (beta chain) is from a study of CD8 T cells in Susac syndrome. With random hexamers, reverse transcription was performed on roughly 0.5 to 1 ug of RNA. Multiplex immunoSEQ PCR targeted 54 Vbeta and 13 Jbeta TCR beta segments. MiXCR, run by TCRdb on the immunoSEQ multiplex PCR reads, gives a single entry per CDR3 protein. The table records under 550,000 distinct CDR3 sequences, approximately 85% of them present only once. The sequenced target, TCR beta, came from blood CD8+ and CD4+ T cells. TEMRA cells were enriched by FACS, while CD8+ and CD4+ T cells were obtained through a negative isolation that was performed magnetically. Germline V gene data show CDR1 as LGHDT and CDR2 as YNNKEL (reference sequence). V shed 3 bases and J shed 5 bases, with 13 bases lying between them. CDR3 length: 14 amino acids.

The clonotype originates from a human donor with multiple sclerosis. This chain links TRBV3-1 with TRBJ1-1; unclear D gene. Sequenced material: CD8+ T cells from PBMCs. The CDR3 here is CASSHRWRWTEAFF. CDR3 coding DNA: TGTGCCAGCAGCCATCGGTGGAGATGGACTGAAGCTTTCTTT.